The clone carrying this TCR beta chain showed up just a few times. Its antigen is as yet unknown. Sample treatment: randomized to nivolumab then ipilimumab (arm A) or the reverse (arm B). None of the patients previously received DNA-damaging chemotherapy. TCRdb keeps only in-frame clones here, not all; method: immunoSEQ multiplex PCR. This sample yields roughly 36,000 clones, of which roughly 32% are seen a single time; under 2% belongs to the top ten. This CDR3 has 13 residues. Germline CDR1 reads MNHGY; CDR2 reads SAAAGT. Between the trimmed V and J ends, which lost 6 bases and 4 bases, there was a span of 12 bases. This sample is drawn from a study of sequential checkpoint blockade in melanoma. General study points: In arm A, pretreatment tumor clonality was associated with response.

The chain joins TRBV6-8 to TRBJ1-2, with D perhaps matching TRBD1 (5 bases). The starting material was tumor tissue (inferred from file names), obtained from a patient given nivolumab and ipilimumab in sequence. This TCR was recovered from a human donor with melanoma. This CDR3 is CASRADSTYGYTF. The CDR3 DNA is TGTGCCAGCAGGGCAGACAGCACCTATGGCTACACCTTC.